The rows below give T cell receptor beta chains drawn from one sample of a study of cytomegalovirus exposure and HLA in healthy donors. Measured with immunoSEQ multiplex PCR; TCRdb has only the in-frame clones, and not every one. The table has roughly 200,000 clones, about four fifths seen once. The specimen sequenced was PBMCs. All receptors derive from a girl aged 10-17 years in good health and CMV-seropositive. The CDR3 runs from the conserved cysteine through the conserved F or W. D genes are given only for firm matches. Part of the rows lack a size; the others show once, few, many or a class for expanded clones.

d_gene,v_gene,abundance,j_gene,CDR3nt,CDR3aa
TRBD2,TRBV11-3,.,TRBJ2-3,TGTGCCAGCACCCTCCATAGCCTAGCGGGTGCGCCAGATACGCAGTATTTT,CASTLHSLAGAPDTQYF
TRBD1,TRBV7-9,once,TRBJ1-6,TGTGCCAGCAGCCCGCCGAACAGGGGGCTTGGGTCACCCCTCCACTTT,CASSPPNRGLGSPLHF
.,TRBV7-2,.,TRBJ2-5,TGTGCCAGCAGCTTTGGAGGGGCTGTGGAAACCCAGTACTTC,CASSFGGAVETQYF
TRBD2,TRBV27,.,TRBJ2-1,TGTGCCAGCAGTTTATCAGCGGGGGGGCCCTACAATGAGCAGTTCTTC,CASSLSAGGPYNEQFF
TRBD1,TRBV6-6,.,TRBJ2-3,TGTGCCAGCAGTTATACAGGGGTAGATACGCAGTATTTT,CASSYTGVDTQYF
.,TRBV4-3,.,TRBJ2-5,TGCGCCAGCAGCCTTCCGGACAGATGCCAAGAGACCCAGTACTTC,CASSLPDRCQETQYF
TRBD1,TRBV5-6,.,TRBJ2-6,TGTGCCAGCAGCTTGGGCACAGGGGGCCAGACTTTC,CASSLGTGGQTF
.,TRBV7-8,few,TRBJ1-2,TGTGCCAGCAGCCGAGGGAAAGACTATGGCTACACCTTC,CASSRGKDYGYTF
TRBD1,TRBV11-3,.,TRBJ2-3,TGTGCCAGCAGCCGACGGGACAGTCGGTTCCCAGATACGCAGTATTTT,CASSRRDSRFPDTQYF
.,TRBV6-4,.,TRBJ2-3,TGTGCCAGCAGTGGTACTAGGGACTCCACAGATACGCAGTATTTT,CASSGTRDSTDTQYF
.,TRBV11-2,few,TRBJ1-2,TGTGCCAGCAGCCCAACGGGGGACTATGGCTACACCTTC,CASSPTGDYGYTF
.,TRBV29-1,.,TRBJ1-1,TGCAGCGTTGTGAGGGGGGGAACTGAAGCTTTCTTT,CSVVRGGTEAFF
.,TRBV7-6,.,TRBJ2-7,TGTGCCAGCAGCTTATCTGACAGGCCCTCCTACGAGCAGTACTTC,CASSLSDRPSYEQYF
TRBD1,TRBV11-2,few,TRBJ2-7,TGTGCCAGCGTAACTCCAGGGGGCTACGAGCAGTACTTC,CASVTPGGYEQYF
.,TRBV7-9,.,TRBJ2-1,TGTGCCAGCAGCCCCGGACTGAGCTACAATGAGCAGTTCTTC,CASSPGLSYNEQFF
.,TRBV6-6,.,TRBJ1-5,TGTGCCAGCAGTTATTCCCCGGGGGGGGACAATCAGCCCCAGCATTTT,CASSYSPGGDNQPQHF
.,TRBV5-1,.,TRBJ1-1,TGCGCCAGCAGCGCGGGAGCGAACACTGAAGCTTTCTTT,CASSAGANTEAFF
TRBD1,TRBV4-1,.,TRBJ2-3,TGCGCCAGCAGCCGGGACAGGGGGCGCATGGAAGATACGCAGTATTTT,CASSRDRGRMEDTQYF
.,TRBV19,.,TRBJ2-7,TGTGCCAGTAGGGTCGGGCAGGGTCCAAACGAGCAGTACTTC,CASRVGQGPNEQYF
TRBD1,TRBV7-9,.,TRBJ2-2,TGTGCCAGCAGCCTTAAAAGACAGGGAGCCGGGGAGCTGTTTTTT,CASSLKRQGAGELFF
TRBD1,TRBV10-1,.,TRBJ1-2,TGCGCCAGCATTTTACTTCCGGGACAGCTTAACTATGGCTACACCTTC,CASILLPGQLNYGYTF
.,TRBV5-5,.,TRBJ2-7,TGTGCCAGCAGCTTGACAGGGAATTCCTACGAGCAGTACTTC,CASSLTGNSYEQYF
.,TRBV5-6,.,TRBJ2-7,TGTGCCAGCAGCTTGGGAGCTTCGGCCTACGAGCAGTACTTC,CASSLGASAYEQYF
.,TRBV11-2,.,TRBJ2-3,TGTGCCAGCAGCTCGCCCTCTCTGCGGGGGCCCACAGATACGCAGTATTTT,CASSSPSLRGPTDTQYF
TRBD1,TRBV4-1,.,TRBJ2-5,TGCGCCAGCAGCCAAGTCTGGACAGGGAAAGAGACCCAGTACTTC,CASSQVWTGKETQYF
TRBD1,TRBV2,.,TRBJ1-2,TGTGCCAGCAGTTCGGACAGGGACTCTGGCTACACCTTC,CASSSDRDSGYTF
TRBD1,TRBV2,.,TRBJ1-6,TGTGCCAGCAGGAACAGGGGGCTGGATTCACCCCTCCACTTT,CASRNRGLDSPLHF
.,TRBV6-1,.,TRBJ1-1,TGTGCCAGCAGGTTAAATCCCACTGAAGCTTTCTTT,CASRLNPTEAFF
.,TRBV6-5,.,TRBJ1-1,TGTGCCAGCAGTTACTCGACGGCAGGGGTGAACACTGAAGCTTTCTTT,CASSYSTAGVNTEAFF
.,TRBV27,once,TRBJ2-1,TGTGCCAGCAGCCCCAGACCAGGGGCGAGCGATGAGCAGTTCTTC,CASSPRPGASDEQFF
TRBD2,TRBV7-2,.,TRBJ2-5,TGTGCCAGCACCGAACCCGGACTAGCGGGTTGGACCCAGTACTTC,CASTEPGLAGWTQYF
TRBD1,TRBV7-2,.,TRBJ1-2,TGTGCCAGCAGCTTAGCTTCCGGGACAGAAACTGGCTACACCTTC,CASSLASGTETGYTF
.,TRBV12-5,.,TRBJ1-4,TGTGCTAGTGGTTTGGCTCTGGAAAAACTGTTTTTT,CASGLALEKLFF
TRBD1,TRBV2,.,TRBJ1-2,TGTGCCAGCAGACAGGGGAACTATGGCTACACCTTC,CASRQGNYGYTF
TRBD2,TRBV4-3,.,TRBJ2-6,TGCGCCAGCAGCCCCGGGGCTAGCGGGGGGGCTGGGGCCAACGTCCTGACTTTC,CASSPGASGGAGANVLTF
.,TRBV27,few,TRBJ2-2,TGTGCCAGCAGTTTCCTACAGTTCGCGAACACCGGGGAGCTGTTTTTT,CASSFLQFANTGELFF
.,TRBV10-3,.,TRBJ2-5,TGTGCCATCAGTGCAGGGTTCGGCAAAGAGACCCAGTACTTC,CAISAGFGKETQYF
TRBD1,TRBV7-9,.,TRBJ1-4,TGTGCCAGCAGCTATCGGGACAGGGGAGGTGAAAAACTGTTTTTT,CASSYRDRGGEKLFF
.,TRBV11-2,few,TRBJ1-1,TGTGCCAGCAGCCAGGTTGGTACTGAAGCTTTCTTT,CASSQVGTEAFF
TRBD2,TRBV7-2,.,TRBJ2-5,TGTGCCAGCAGCCAGAGACTAGCGGGGGAGGAGACCCAGTACTTC,CASSQRLAGEETQYF
.,TRBV5-1,.,TRBJ1-3,TGCGCCAGCAGCGTCGACAGGCCGGGAAACACCATATATTTT,CASSVDRPGNTIYF
TRBD1,TRBV7-2,.,TRBJ1-1,TGTGCCAGCAGCTGGGGACAGTCGAACACTGAAGCTTTCTTT,CASSWGQSNTEAFF
.,TRBV7-9,.,TRBJ1-2,TGTGCCAGCAGACCCCACCCCGGTGGCTACACCTTC,CASRPHPGGYTF
TRBD1,TRBV30,once,TRBJ2-7,TGTGCCTGGAGCTCCGGGACAGGGGACTACGAGCAGTACTTC,CAWSSGTGDYEQYF
.,TRBV7-8,.,TRBJ1-6,TGTGCCAGCAGCTTCATTAGAGGGGGTCTTCTAAAGCTGAGAGATAATTCACCCCTCCACTTT,CASSFIRGGLLKLRDNSPLHF
.,TRBV9,.,TRBJ1-2,TGTGCCAGCAGCGTTAGTAGCCAGTATGGCTACACCTTC,CASSVSSQYGYTF
.,TRBV11-3,.,TRBJ1-6,TGTGCCAGCAGCTTAGACGGGAACAATTCACCCCTCCACTTT,CASSLDGNNSPLHF